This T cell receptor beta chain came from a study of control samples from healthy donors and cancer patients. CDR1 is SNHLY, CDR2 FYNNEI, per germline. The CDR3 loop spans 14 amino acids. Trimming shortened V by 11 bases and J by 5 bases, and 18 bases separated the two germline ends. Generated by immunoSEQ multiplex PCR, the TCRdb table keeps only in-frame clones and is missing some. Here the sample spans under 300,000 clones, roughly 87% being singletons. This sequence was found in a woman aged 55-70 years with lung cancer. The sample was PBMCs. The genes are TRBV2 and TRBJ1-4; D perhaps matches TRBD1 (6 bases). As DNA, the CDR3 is TGTGCCGGTAGGGAAGACAGGACGAATGAAAAACTGTTTTTT. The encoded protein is CAGREDRTNEKLFF.